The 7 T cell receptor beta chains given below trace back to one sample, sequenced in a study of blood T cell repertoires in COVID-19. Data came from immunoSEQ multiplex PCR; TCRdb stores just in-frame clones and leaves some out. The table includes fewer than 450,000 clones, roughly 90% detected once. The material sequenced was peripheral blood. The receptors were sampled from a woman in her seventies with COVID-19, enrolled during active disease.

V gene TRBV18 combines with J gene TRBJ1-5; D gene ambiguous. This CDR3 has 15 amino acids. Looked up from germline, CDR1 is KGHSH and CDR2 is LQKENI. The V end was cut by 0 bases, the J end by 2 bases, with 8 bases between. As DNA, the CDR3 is TGTGCCAGCTCACCACCATACGGGGGCAATCAGCCCCAGCATTTT. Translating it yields CASSPPYGGNQPQHF.

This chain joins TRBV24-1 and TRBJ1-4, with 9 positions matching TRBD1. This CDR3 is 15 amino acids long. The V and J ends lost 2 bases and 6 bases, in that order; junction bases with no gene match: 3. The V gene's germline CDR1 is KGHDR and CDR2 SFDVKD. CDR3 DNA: TGTGCCACCAGTGATTCCAGGACAGGGGATGAAAAACTGTTTTTT. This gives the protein CATSDSRTGDEKLFF.

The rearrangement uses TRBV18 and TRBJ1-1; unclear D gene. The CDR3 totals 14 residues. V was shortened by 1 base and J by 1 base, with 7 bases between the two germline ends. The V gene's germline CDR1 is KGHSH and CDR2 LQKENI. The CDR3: CASSPLGKNTEAFF. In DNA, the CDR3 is TGTGCCAGCTCACCACTCGGGAAGAACACTGAAGCTTTCTTT.

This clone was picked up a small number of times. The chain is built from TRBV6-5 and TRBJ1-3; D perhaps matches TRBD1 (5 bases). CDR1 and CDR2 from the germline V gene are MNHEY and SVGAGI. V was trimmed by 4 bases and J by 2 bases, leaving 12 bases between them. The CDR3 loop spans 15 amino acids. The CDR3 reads CASSSGERAGNTIYF. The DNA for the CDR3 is TGTGCCAGCAGTTCGGGGGAAAGGGCTGGAAACACCATATATTTT.

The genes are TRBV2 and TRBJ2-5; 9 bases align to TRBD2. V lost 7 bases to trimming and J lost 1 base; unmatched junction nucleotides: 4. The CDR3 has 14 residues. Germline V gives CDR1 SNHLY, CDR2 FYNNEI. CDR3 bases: TGTGCCAGCAAGCGAGCGGGGGGCCAAGAGACCCAGTACTTC. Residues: CASKRAGGQETQYF.

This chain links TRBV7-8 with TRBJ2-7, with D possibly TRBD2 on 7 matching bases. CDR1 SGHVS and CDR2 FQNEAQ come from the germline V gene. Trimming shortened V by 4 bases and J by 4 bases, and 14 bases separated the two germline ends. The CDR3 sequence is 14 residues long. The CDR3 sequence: CASSSGGGAYEQYF. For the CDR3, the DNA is TGTGCCAGCAGCTCCGGAGGGGGGGCTTACGAGCAGTACTTC.

The DNA of the CDR3 is TGTGCCAGCAGCTTGGTGTGGGGGGGGCAAGATACGCAGTATTTT. This sequence encodes CASSLVWGGQDTQYF. The V gene is TRBV7-2, the J gene TRBJ2-3, with D tentatively TRBD2 (7 bases). Germline V gene sequence: CDR1 SGHTA, CDR2 FQGNSA. Trimming pared 3 bases from V and 5 bases from J, leaving 15 bases between. This CDR3 has 15 residues.